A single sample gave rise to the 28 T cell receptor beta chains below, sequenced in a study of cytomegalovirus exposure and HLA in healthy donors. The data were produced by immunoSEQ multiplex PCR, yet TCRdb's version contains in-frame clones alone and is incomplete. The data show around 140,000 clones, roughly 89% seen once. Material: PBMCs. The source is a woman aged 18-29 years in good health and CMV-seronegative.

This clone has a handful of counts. This CDR3 reads CSARVYGEAFF. The CDR3 DNA reads as TGCAGTGCTAGAGTCTACGGTGAAGCTTTCTTT. The gene calls are TRBV20-1 and TRBJ1-1; D unresolved. Trimming stripped 1 base from V and 7 bases from J, with 7 bases between. The CDR3 totals 11 residues. Germline V gene sequence: CDR1 DFQATT, CDR2 SNEGSKA (reference sequence).

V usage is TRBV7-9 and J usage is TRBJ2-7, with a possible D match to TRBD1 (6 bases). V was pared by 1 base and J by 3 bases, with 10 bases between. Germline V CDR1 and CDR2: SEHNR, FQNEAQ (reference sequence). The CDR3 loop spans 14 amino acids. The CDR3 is CASSLDTGSYEQYF. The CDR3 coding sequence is TGTGCCAGCAGCTTAGATACAGGGAGCTACGAGCAGTACTTC.

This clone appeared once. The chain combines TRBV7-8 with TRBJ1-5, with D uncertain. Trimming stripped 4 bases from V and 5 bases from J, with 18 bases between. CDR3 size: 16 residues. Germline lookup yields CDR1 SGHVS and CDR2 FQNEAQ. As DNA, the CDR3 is TGTGCCAGCAGCTCCAAAATCGACACCAATTATCAGCCCCAGCATTTT. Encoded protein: CASSSKIDTNYQPQHF.

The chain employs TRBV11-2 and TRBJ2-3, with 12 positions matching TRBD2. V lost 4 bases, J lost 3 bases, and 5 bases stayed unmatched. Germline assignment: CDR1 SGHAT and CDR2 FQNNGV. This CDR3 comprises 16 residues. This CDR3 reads CASSSWTSGVTDTQYF. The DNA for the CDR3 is TGTGCCAGCAGCTCGTGGACTAGCGGGGTAACAGATACGCAGTATTTT. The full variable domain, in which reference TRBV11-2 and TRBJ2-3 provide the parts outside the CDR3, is EAGVAQSPRYKIIEKRQSVAFWCNPISGHATLYWYQQILGQGPKLLIQFQNNGVVDDSQLPKDRFSAERLKGVDSTLKIQPAKLEDSAVYLCASSSWTSGVTDTQYFGPGTRLTVL.

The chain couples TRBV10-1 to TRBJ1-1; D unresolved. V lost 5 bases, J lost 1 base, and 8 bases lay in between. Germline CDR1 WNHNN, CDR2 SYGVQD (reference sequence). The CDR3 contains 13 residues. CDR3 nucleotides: TGCGCCAGCAGTCGCCAGGCGAACACTGAAGCTTTCTTT. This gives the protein CASSRQANTEAFF.

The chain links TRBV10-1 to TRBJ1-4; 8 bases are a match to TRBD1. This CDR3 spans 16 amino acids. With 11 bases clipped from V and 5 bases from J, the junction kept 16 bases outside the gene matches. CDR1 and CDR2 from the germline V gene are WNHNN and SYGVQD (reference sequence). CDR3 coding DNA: TGCGCCCCCTGGTGGAAAAAGACAGGGGCGAATGAAAAACTGTTTTTT. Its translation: CAPWWKKTGANEKLFF.

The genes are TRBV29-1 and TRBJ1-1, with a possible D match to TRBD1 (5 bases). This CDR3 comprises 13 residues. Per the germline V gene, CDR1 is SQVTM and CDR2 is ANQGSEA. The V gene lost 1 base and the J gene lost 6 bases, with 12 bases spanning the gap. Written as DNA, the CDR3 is TGCAGCGTTGAAGCCGCAGGGCCGGCTGAAGCTTTCTTT. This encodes CSVEAAGPAEAFF.

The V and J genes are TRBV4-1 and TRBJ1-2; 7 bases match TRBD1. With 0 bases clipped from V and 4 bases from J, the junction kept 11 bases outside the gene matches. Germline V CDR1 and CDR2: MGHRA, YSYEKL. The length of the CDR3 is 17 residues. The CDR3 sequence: CASSQERLTGDSYGYTF. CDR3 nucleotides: TGCGCCAGCAGCCAAGAACGCCTCACAGGGGATAGCTATGGCTACACCTTC.

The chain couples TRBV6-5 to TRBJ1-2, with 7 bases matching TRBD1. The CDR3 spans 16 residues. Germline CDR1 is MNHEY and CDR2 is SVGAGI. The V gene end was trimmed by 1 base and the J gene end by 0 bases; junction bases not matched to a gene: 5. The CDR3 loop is CASSYLGQPPNYGYTF. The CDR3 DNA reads TGTGCCAGCAGTTACTTGGGACAGCCTCCTAACTATGGCTACACCTTC.

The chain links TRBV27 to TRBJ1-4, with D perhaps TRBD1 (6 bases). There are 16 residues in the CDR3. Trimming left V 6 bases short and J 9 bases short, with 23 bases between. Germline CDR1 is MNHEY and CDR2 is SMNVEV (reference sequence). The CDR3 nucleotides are TGTGCCAGCAGGCAAGTCGGGGGGCTTGAAGTTCAAAAACTGTTTTTT. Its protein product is CASRQVGGLEVQKLFF.

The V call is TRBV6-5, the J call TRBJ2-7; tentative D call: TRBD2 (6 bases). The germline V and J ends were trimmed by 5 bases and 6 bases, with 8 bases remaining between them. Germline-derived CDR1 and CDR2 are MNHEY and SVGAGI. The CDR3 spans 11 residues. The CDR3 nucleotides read TGTGCCAGCAGTCACGGGGGCGAGCAGTACTTC. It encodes CASSHGGEQYF.

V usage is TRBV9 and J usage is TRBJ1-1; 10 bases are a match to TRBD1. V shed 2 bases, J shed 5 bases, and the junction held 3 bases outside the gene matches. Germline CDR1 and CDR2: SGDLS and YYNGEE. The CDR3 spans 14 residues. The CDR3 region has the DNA TGTGCCAGCAGCGTGACAGGGGGCGATACTGAAGCTTTCTTT. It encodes CASSVTGGDTEAFF. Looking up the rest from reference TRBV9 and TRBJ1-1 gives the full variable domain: DSGVTQTPKHLITATGQRVTLRCSPRSGDLSVYWYQQSLDQGLQFLIQYYNGEERAKGNILERFSAQQFPDLHSELNLSSLELGDSALYFCASSVTGGDTEAFFGQGTRLTVV.

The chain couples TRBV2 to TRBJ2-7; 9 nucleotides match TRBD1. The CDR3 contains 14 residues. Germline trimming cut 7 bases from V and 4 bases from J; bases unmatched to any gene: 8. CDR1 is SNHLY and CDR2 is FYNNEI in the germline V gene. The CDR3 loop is CASTGTGFLYEQYF. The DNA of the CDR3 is TGTGCCAGCACGGGGACAGGGTTTTTGTACGAGCAGTACTTC. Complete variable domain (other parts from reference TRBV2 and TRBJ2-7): EPEVTQTPSHQVTQMGQEVILRCVPISNHLYFYWYRQILGQKVEFLVSFYNNEISEKSEIFDDQFSVERPDGSNFTLKIRSTKLEDSAMYFCASTGTGFLYEQYFGPGTRLTVT.

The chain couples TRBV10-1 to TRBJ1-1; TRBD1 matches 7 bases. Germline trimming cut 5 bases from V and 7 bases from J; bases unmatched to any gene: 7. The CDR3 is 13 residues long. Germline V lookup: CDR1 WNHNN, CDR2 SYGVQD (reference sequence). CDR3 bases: TGCGCCAGCAGTTCGGGACAGTCAGTTGAAGCTTTCTTT. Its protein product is CASSSGQSVEAFF.

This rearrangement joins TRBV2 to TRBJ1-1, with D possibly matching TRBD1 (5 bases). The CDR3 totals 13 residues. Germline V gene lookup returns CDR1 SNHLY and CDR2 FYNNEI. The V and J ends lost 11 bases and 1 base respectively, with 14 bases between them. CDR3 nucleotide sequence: TGTGCCGGAGTTGGACAACCGAACACTGAAGCTTTCTTT. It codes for CAGVGQPNTEAFF.

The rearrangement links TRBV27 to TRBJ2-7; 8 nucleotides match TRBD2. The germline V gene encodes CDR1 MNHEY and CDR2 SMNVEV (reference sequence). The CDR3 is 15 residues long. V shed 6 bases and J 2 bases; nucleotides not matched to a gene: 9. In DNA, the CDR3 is TGTGCCAGCAGCCCCGGGCTAGCGGGTACCTACGAGCAGTACTTC. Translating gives CASSPGLAGTYEQYF.

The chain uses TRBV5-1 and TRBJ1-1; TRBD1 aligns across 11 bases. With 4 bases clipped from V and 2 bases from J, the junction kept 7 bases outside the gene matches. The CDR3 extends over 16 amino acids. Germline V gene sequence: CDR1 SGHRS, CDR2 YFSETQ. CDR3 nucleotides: TGCGCCAGCAGCCCGGGACAGGGGGGGACCAACACTGAAGCTTTCTTT. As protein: CASSPGQGGTNTEAFF.

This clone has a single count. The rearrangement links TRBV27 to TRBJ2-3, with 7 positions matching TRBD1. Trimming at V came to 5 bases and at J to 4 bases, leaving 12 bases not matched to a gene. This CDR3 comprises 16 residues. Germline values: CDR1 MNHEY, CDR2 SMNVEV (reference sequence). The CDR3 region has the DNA TGTGCCAGCAGTCCGAGGACAGGACCCGCAGCAGATACGCAGTATTTT. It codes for CASSPRTGPAADTQYF.

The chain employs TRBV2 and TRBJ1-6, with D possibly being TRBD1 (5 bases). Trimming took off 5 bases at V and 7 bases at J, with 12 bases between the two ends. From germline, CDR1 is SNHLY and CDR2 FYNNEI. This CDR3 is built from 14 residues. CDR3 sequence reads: CASSYLGGNSPLHF. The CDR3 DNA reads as TGTGCCAGCAGTTACTTGGGGGGGAATTCACCCCTCCACTTT. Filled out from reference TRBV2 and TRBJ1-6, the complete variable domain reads EPEVTQTPSHQVTQMGQEVILRCVPISNHLYFYWYRQILGQKVEFLVSFYNNEISEKSEIFDDQFSVERPDGSNFTLKIRSTKLEDSAMYFCASSYLGGNSPLHFGNGTRLTVT.

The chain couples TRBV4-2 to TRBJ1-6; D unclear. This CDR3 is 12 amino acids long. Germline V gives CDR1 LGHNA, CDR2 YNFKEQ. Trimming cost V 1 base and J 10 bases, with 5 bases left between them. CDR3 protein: CASSQVRSPLHF. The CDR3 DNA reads TGTGCCAGCAGCCAAGTGCGATCACCCCTCCACTTT.

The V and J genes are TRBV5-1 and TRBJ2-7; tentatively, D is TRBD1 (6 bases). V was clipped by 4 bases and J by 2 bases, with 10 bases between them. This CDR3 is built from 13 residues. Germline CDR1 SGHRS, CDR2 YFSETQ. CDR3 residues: CASSPDSTYEQYF. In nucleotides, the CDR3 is TGCGCCAGCAGCCCGGACAGTACCTACGAGCAGTACTTC.

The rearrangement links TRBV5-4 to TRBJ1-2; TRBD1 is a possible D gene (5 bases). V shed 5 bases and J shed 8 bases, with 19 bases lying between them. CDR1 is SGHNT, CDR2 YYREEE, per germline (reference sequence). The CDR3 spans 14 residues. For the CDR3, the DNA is TGTGCCAGCAGACCCCTCGGGGGGAATCCGGGCTACACCTTC. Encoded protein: CASRPLGGNPGYTF.

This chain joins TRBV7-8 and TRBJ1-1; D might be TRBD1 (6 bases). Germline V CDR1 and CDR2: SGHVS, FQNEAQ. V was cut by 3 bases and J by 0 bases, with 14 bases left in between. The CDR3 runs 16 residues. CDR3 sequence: CASSFRGRGLNTEAFF. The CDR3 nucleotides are TGTGCCAGCAGCTTCCGGGGGAGGGGGTTGAACACTGAAGCTTTCTTT. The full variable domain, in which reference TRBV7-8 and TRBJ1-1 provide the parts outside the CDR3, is GAGVSQSPRYKVAKRGQDVALRCDPISGHVSLFWYQQALGQGPEFLTYFQNEAQLDKSGLPSDRFFAERPEGSVSTLKIQRTQQEDSAVYLCASSFRGRGLNTEAFFGQGTRLTVV.

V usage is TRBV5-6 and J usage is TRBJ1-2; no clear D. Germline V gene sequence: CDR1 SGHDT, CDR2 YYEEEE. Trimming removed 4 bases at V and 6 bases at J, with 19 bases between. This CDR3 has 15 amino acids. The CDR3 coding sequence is TGTGCCAGCAGCGTGATTGGGTTAGGGAGGGATGGCTACACCTTC. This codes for CASSVIGLGRDGYTF.

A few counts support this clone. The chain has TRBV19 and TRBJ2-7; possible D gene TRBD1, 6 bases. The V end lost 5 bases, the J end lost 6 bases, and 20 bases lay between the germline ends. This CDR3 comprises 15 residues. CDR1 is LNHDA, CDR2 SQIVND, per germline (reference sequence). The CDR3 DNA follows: TGTGCCAGTAGTCCCGGACAGAACGGTGTCGGCGAGCAGTACTTC. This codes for CASSPGQNGVGEQYF.

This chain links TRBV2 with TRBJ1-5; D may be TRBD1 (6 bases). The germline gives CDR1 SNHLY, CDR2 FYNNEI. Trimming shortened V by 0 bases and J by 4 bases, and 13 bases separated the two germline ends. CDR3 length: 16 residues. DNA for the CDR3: TGTGCCAGCAGTGAAGCGGGCAGGGGAAGGAATCAGCCCCAGCATTTT. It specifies CASSEAGRGRNQPQHF.

The CDR3 DNA is TGTGCCAGCAGTGAACAGCGGGGGGGCACAGATACGCAGTATTTT. Amino acids: CASSEQRGGTDTQYF. The chain joins TRBV2 to TRBJ2-3, with TRBD2 matching over 9 bases. CDR1 SNHLY and CDR2 FYNNEI come from the germline V gene. With 2 bases clipped from V and 1 base from J, the junction kept 1 base outside the gene matches. This CDR3 region has 15 residues.

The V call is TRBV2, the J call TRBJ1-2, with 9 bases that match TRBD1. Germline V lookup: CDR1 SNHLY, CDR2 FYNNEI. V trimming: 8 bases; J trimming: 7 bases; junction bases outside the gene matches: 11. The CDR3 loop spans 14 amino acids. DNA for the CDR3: TGTGCCAGCGAGTCCGGGACAGGGTACGCTGGCTACACCTTC. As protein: CASESGTGYAGYTF.